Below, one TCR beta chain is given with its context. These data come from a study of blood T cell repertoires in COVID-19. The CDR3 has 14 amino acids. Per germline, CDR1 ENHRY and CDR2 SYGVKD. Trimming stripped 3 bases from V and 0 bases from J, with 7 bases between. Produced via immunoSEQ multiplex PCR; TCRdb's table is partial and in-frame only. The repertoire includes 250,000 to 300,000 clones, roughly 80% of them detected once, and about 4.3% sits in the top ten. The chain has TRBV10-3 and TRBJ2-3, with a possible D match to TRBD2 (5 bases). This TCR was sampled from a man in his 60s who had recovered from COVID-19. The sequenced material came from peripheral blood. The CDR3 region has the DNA TGTGCCATCAGTGAAGGCGGGAGCACAGATACGCAGTATTTT. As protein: CAISEGGSTDTQYF.